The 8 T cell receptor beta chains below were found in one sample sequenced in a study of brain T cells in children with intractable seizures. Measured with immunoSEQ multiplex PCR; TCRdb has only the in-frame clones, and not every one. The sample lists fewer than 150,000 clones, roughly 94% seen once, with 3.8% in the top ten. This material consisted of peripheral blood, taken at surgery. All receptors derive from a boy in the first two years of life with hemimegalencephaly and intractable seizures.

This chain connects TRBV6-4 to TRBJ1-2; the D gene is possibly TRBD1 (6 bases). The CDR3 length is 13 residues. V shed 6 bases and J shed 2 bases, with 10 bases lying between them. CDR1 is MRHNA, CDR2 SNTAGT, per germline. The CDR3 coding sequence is TGTGCCAGCAGCGAAACAGGGAACTATGGCTACACCTTC. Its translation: CASSETGNYGYTF.

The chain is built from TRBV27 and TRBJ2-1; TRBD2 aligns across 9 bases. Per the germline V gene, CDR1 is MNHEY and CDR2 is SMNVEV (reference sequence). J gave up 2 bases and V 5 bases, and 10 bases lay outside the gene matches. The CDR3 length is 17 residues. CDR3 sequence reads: CASSAPGLAFPYNEQFF. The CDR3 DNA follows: TGTGCCAGCAGTGCCCCGGGACTAGCCTTTCCCTACAATGAGCAGTTCTTC.

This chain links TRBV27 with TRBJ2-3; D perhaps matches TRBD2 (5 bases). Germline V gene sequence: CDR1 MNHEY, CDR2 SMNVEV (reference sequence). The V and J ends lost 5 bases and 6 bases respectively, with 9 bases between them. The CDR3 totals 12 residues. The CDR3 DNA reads TGTGCCAGCAGTCCCAGAGGGGATACGCAGTATTTT. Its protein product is CASSPRGDTQYF.

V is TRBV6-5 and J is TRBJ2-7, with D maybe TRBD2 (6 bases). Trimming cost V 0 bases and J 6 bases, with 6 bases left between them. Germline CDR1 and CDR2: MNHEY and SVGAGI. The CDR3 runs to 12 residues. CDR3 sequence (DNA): TGTGCCAGCAGTTACTCGGGGGGCGAGCAGTACTTC. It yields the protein CASSYSGGEQYF.

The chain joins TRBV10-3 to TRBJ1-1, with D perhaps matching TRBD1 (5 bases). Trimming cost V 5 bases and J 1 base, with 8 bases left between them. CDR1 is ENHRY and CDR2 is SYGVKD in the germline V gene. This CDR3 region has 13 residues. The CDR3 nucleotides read TGTGCCATCAGTATTACAGGGAACACTGAAGCTTTCTTT. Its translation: CAISITGNTEAFF.

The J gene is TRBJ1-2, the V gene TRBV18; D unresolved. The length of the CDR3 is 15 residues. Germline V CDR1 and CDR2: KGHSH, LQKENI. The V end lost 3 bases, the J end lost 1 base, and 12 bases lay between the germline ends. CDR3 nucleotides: TGTGCCAGCTCACCTGGGCATTCGAATAACTATGGCTACACCTTC. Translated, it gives CASSPGHSNNYGYTF.

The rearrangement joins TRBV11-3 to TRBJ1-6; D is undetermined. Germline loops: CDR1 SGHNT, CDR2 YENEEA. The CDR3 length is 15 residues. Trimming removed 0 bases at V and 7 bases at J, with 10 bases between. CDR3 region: CASSLDRMRNSPLHF. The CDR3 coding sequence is TGTGCCAGCAGCTTAGATCGGATGCGCAATTCACCCCTCCACTTT.

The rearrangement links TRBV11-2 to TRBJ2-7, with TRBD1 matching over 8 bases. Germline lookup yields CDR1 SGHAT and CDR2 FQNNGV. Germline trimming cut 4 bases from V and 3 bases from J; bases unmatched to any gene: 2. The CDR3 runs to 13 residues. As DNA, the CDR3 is TGTGCCAGCAGCTCCACAGGGGGCTACGAGCAGTACTTC. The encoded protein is CASSSTGGYEQYF.